The 10 T cell receptor beta chains listed next were all sequenced from one sample in a study of human T cells and chemical hapten exposure (dated by TCRdb to the early 2020s). The time point label of this sample denotes: patch test 3, about 24 weeks after DPC sensitization. The sample's treatment or condition label, decoded: therapeutic diphenylcyclopropenone sensitization with weekly scalp DPC. The method was RACE. The instrument was a NextSeq 500. TCRdb reworked the public reads: Q25 trimming with fastp, MiXCR clone assembly, productive beta chains retained. CDR3 protein duplicates are merged, each entry listing the most common genes and DNA. The sample table contains 150,000 to 200,000 distinct CDR3 sequences; only one count was recorded for about 27% of them. The ten biggest clones cover 2.1% of the sample. The sequenced sample was whole blood, obtained in connection with sensitization to the hapten diphenylcyclopropenone (DPC). The receptor set was obtained from a woman between 18 and 30 years old with alopecia areata. Some clones in this sample may be carry-over from other donors' samples.

CDR3 protein: CASSSTQGAAGYNEQFF. The DNA for the CDR3 is TGTGCCAGCAGCTCCACCCAGGGGGCGGCGGGCTACAATGAGCAGTTCTTC. The chain is built from TRBV7-9 and TRBJ2-1; 8 positions agree with TRBD1. Germline values: CDR1 SEHNR, CDR2 FQNEAQ (reference sequence). Trimming cost V 4 bases and J 3 bases; bases outside gene matches: 11. This CDR3 region has 17 residues.

This chain links TRBV14 with TRBJ2-7; possibly TRBD1 or TRBD2 for D (5 bases each). Trimming left V 6 bases short and J 6 bases short, with 27 bases between. The germline gives CDR1 SGHDN, CDR2 FVKESK. The CDR3 has 17 residues. The CDR3 region is CASRPGTAKKIEAEQYF. The CDR3 DNA follows: TGTGCCAGCAGACCCGGGACCGCCAAAAAGATAGAGGCCGAGCAGTACTTC.

This clonotype was recorded many times. The chain combines TRBV6-2 or TRBV6-3 with TRBJ2-1, with TRBD2 matching 9 bases. Germline loops: CDR1 MNHEY, CDR2 SVGEGT. Trimming cost V 4 bases and J 8 bases; bases outside gene matches: 12. The CDR3 totals 16 residues. This chain's CDR3 is CASSSRRSGGLDEQFF. The CDR3 nucleotides are TGTGCCAGCAGTTCGAGAAGAAGCGGGGGGCTTGATGAGCAGTTCTTC.

This clonotype was recorded once. The chain combines TRBV7-8 with TRBJ2-7; 9 nucleotides match TRBD1. Germline V gene data show CDR1 as SGHVS and CDR2 as FQNEAQ. This CDR3 spans 15 amino acids. With V trimmed by 5 bases and J by 2 bases, 7 bases remained unmatched. CDR3: CASSPGQGWTYEQYF. The CDR3 DNA is TGTGCCAGCAGCCCGGGACAGGGATGGACCTACGAGCAGTACTTC.

This clonotype was observed a few times. The CDR3 here is CSVSDGSDTQYF. The CDR3 DNA follows: TGCAGCGTTTCGGACGGGTCAGATACGCAGTATTTT. This chain joins TRBV29-1 and TRBJ2-3; no firm D call. V was pared by 5 bases and J by 4 bases, with 10 bases between. CDR3 length: 12 residues. The germline V gene has CDR1 SQVTM and CDR2 ANQGSEA.

This clonotype turned up a few times. The CDR3 region has the DNA TGTGCCATCACCTCAGGGGGGGCTCGAGCTTTCTTT. This codes for CAITSGGARAFF. The chain recombines TRBV10-3 with TRBJ1-1, with 7 bases matching TRBD1. V was pared by 7 bases and J by 10 bases, with 9 bases of the junction left unmatched. The CDR3 sequence is 12 residues long. Germline CDR1 ENHRY, CDR2 SYGVKD.

Remarks on this clonotype: One junction end does not reproduce the germline sequence, and a read error may be involved. The rearrangement joins TRBV29-1 to TRBJ2-3; tentatively, D is TRBD2 (6 bases). The CDR3 consists of 15 residues. Germline lookup yields CDR1 SQVTM and CDR2 ANQGSEA. In DNA, the CDR3 is TGTAGCCATGTCTGGCGGGAAGGTAGGACAGATACGCAGTATTTT. Its translation is CSHVWREGRTDTQYF.

This clonotype was found many times. The rearrangement uses TRBV7-9 and TRBJ1-1; unclear D gene. Germline loops: CDR1 SEHNR, CDR2 FQNEAQ (reference sequence). Trimming left V 8 bases short and J 5 bases short, with 9 bases between. CDR3 size: 11 residues. CDR3 sequence (DNA): TGTGCCAGCCTCCGAGGGACTGAAGCTTTCTTT. Amino acids: CASLRGTEAFF.

In this sample, this clonotype turned up once. This chain joins TRBV6-5 and TRBJ2-1; D is uncertain. The CDR3 is 11 residues long. CDR1 MNHEY and CDR2 SVGAGI come from the germline V gene. Trimming took 5 bases from V and 8 from J, leaving 7 bases between them. Written as DNA, the CDR3 is TGTGCCAGCAGTCGTAAGCATGAGCAGTTCTTC. Encoded protein: CASSRKHEQFF.

V gene TRBV20-1 combines with J gene TRBJ2-1, with 8 bases matching TRBD2. The CDR3 is 12 amino acids. V was pared by 6 bases and J by 6 bases, with 4 bases of the junction left unmatched. Germline V lookup: CDR1 DFQATT, CDR2 SNEGSKA (reference sequence). The CDR3 loop is CSARTSGNEQFF. For the CDR3, the DNA is TGCAGTGCGCGTACTAGCGGCAATGAGCAGTTCTTC.